A single TCR beta chain is shown here with its context. What it binds is not known. CDR3 length equals 15 residues. The V end lost 5 bases, the J end lost 0 bases, and 10 bases lay between the germline ends. Germline loops: CDR1 LNHNV, CDR2 YYDKDF (reference sequence). The data were obtained in a study of T cell responses to AZD1222 COVID-19 vaccine. Broader study findings: Repertoires were sampled only after the peak T cell response. A mostly white British donor set with more females was recruited, and clonal diversity was possibly underestimated. Seropositive at baseline were only a handful of AZD1222 recipients.

TCRdb's table, derived via immunoSEQ multiplex PCR, lists solely in-frame clones and lacks some. In the table there are roughly 150,000 clones, approximately 87% of which are singletons. J is TRBJ1-4 and V is TRBV15; D is unclear. This sequence was found in an adult who received the AZD1222 COVID-19 vaccine. The sequenced sample was peripheral blood, obtained 28 days after the second AZD1222 dose. The CDR3, as DNA: TGTGCCACCAGCCCAACACGGGCAACTAATGAAAAACTGTTTTTT. This gives the protein CATSPTRATNEKLFF.